Listed below are T cell receptor beta chains from one sample, sequenced in a study of patients and donors after allogeneic stem cell transplantation. TCRdb recomputed calls from the RT-PCR reads with MiXCR, one row per CDR3 protein. Of roughly 880,000 distinct CDR3 sequences in the sample, over 15% were seen once. Input material: blood, either unsorted or a sorted T cell fraction (not recorded which). The source is a human donor who was either an allogeneic HSCT recipient or a stem cell or donor lymphocyte infusion donor (not recorded which). It is not recorded whose cells these are; they may come from a transplant donor. The CDR3 runs from the conserved cysteine through the conserved F or W. Each record gives: V gene, D gene, clone size, J gene, CDR3 DNA, CDR3 protein. A D gene is named only where the DNA matches it firmly. Rows give clone size only sometimes, using once, few, many, or a class for an expanded clone.

v_gene: TRBV10-3
d_gene: .
abundance: .
j_gene: TRBJ2-7
CDR3nt: TGTGCCAGCGCCGGGACGCAACAGTACGAGCAGTACTTC
CDR3aa: CASAGTQQYEQYF

v_gene: TRBV5-1
d_gene: .
abundance: .
j_gene: TRBJ1-6
CDR3nt: TGCGCCAGTACCTTCTCCGGAGGTAATTCACCCCTCCACTTT
CDR3aa: CASTFSGGNSPLHF

v_gene: TRBV4-1
d_gene: .
abundance: few
j_gene: TRBJ2-7
CDR3nt: TGCGCCAGCAGCCAACGCCCCGGACCAGAGTATTACGAGCAGTACTTC
CDR3aa: CASSQRPGPEYYEQYF

v_gene: TRBV20-1
d_gene: .
abundance: few
j_gene: TRBJ1-5
CDR3nt: TGCAGTGCTAGAGAACCCGGACGGGAGAATCAGCCCCAGCATTTT
CDR3aa: CSAREPGRENQPQHF

v_gene: TRBV20-1
d_gene: TRBD2
abundance: few
j_gene: TRBJ2-3
CDR3nt: TGCAGTGCTGGAGTAGCGGGGTTGGGAGGAGATACGCAGTATTTT
CDR3aa: CSAGVAGLGGDTQYF

v_gene: TRBV6-1
d_gene: TRBD1
abundance: .
j_gene: TRBJ2-7
CDR3nt: TGTGCCAGCAGTCTAGATCCACAGGGGAACGAGCAGTACTTC
CDR3aa: CASSLDPQGNEQYF

v_gene: TRBV24-1
d_gene: .
abundance: few
j_gene: TRBJ2-2
CDR3nt: TGTGCCACCAGTGATTCAAGGGAGCTGTTTTTT
CDR3aa: CATSDSRELFF

v_gene: TRBV5-6
d_gene: .
abundance: few
j_gene: TRBJ1-1
CDR3nt: TGTGCCAGCAGCTTCTCCCTTACTGAAGCTTTCTTT
CDR3aa: CASSFSLTEAFF

v_gene: TRBV7-9
d_gene: TRBD1
abundance: .
j_gene: TRBJ1-1
CDR3nt: TGTGCCAGCAGCTTAGGGGGCCAGGGGGCTGAAGCTTTCTTT
CDR3aa: CASSLGGQGAEAFF

v_gene: TRBV20-1
d_gene: .
abundance: few
j_gene: TRBJ1-5
CDR3nt: TGCAGTGCTAGAGGGGGGGAATGGGCCAATCAGCCCCAGCATTTT
CDR3aa: CSARGGEWANQPQHF

v_gene: TRBV7-2
d_gene: TRBD2
abundance: .
j_gene: TRBJ2-7
CDR3nt: TGTGCCAGCACCCTAGCGGGGGGGCCGGACGAGCAGTACTTC
CDR3aa: CASTLAGGPDEQYF

v_gene: TRBV6-1
d_gene: .
abundance: .
j_gene: TRBJ2-2
CDR3nt: TGTGCCAGCAGCGTAGCGTCTCTCAACACCGGGGAGCTGTTTTTT
CDR3aa: CASSVASLNTGELFF

v_gene: TRBV20-1
d_gene: TRBD2
abundance: .
j_gene: TRBJ2-7
CDR3nt: TGCAGTGCTAGAGCCGGGGGGAGTGGGCACTACGAGCAGTACTTC
CDR3aa: CSARAGGSGHYEQYF

v_gene: TRBV18
d_gene: .
abundance: .
j_gene: TRBJ2-5
CDR3nt: TGTGCCAGCACCACCCCGGACAGACAAGAGACCCAGTACTTC
CDR3aa: CASTTPDRQETQYF

v_gene: TRBV7-9
d_gene: .
abundance: .
j_gene: TRBJ1-2
CDR3nt: TGTGCCAGCAGTTCCGAATGGCACGGCTACACCTTC
CDR3aa: CASSSEWHGYTF

v_gene: TRBV4-2
d_gene: TRBD1
abundance: .
j_gene: TRBJ1-1
CDR3nt: TGTGCCAGCAGCCCTCCGGGACAGGGTATGACTGAAGCTTTCTTT
CDR3aa: CASSPPGQGMTEAFF

v_gene: TRBV14
d_gene: .
abundance: few
j_gene: TRBJ2-7
CDR3nt: TGTGCCAGCAGCCCCCGGGGACTTCTAACCTACGAGCAGTACTTC
CDR3aa: CASSPRGLLTYEQYF

v_gene: TRBV2
d_gene: .
abundance: .
j_gene: TRBJ2-7
CDR3nt: TGTGCCAGCAGTGCACAGGGTGGCTACGAGCAGTACTTC
CDR3aa: CASSAQGGYEQYF

v_gene: TRBV19
d_gene: .
abundance: .
j_gene: TRBJ1-1
CDR3nt: TGTGCCAGTAGTATAGAAGGCATGAACACTGAAGCTTTCTTT
CDR3aa: CASSIEGMNTEAFF

v_gene: TRBV5-1
d_gene: .
abundance: .
j_gene: TRBJ2-1
CDR3nt: TGCGCCAGCAGCTTGCTCCGTCGAGGCGATGAGCAGTTCTTC
CDR3aa: CASSLLRRGDEQFF

v_gene: TRBV5-1
d_gene: .
abundance: .
j_gene: TRBJ2-3
CDR3nt: TGCGCCAGCAGCTCGCTAGACGGAGCTAGCACAGATACGCAGTATTTT
CDR3aa: CASSSLDGASTDTQYF

v_gene: TRBV12-3/TRBV12-4
d_gene: .
abundance: many
j_gene: TRBJ2-7
CDR3nt: TGTGCCAGCAGTGTTCAGGGCTACGAGCAGTACTTC
CDR3aa: CASSVQGYEQYF

v_gene: TRBV20-1
d_gene: .
abundance: few
j_gene: TRBJ1-1
CDR3nt: TGCAGTGCTAGTAGGGGTTGGACTGAAGCTTTCTTT
CDR3aa: CSASRGWTEAFF

v_gene: TRBV12-3/TRBV12-4
d_gene: .
abundance: many
j_gene: TRBJ2-2
CDR3nt: TGTGCCAGCAGTTTAGCGTGGGTTGGCGGGGAGCTGTTTTTT
CDR3aa: CASSLAWVGGELFF

v_gene: TRBV12-3/TRBV12-4
d_gene: TRBD2
abundance: many
j_gene: TRBJ2-5
CDR3nt: TGTGCCAGCAGTTTGGGGGATGGGCTAGCGGTTTTCCAAGAGACCCAGTACTTC
CDR3aa: CASSLGDGLAVFQETQYF

v_gene: TRBV3-1
d_gene: .
abundance: few
j_gene: TRBJ2-7
CDR3nt: TGTGCCAGCAGCCCCCAAGGTGGGAAAACCTACGAGCAGTACTTC
CDR3aa: CASSPQGGKTYEQYF

v_gene: TRBV12-3/TRBV12-4
d_gene: .
abundance: many
j_gene: TRBJ1-2
CDR3nt: TGTGCCAGCAGTTTGACAAACTATGGCTACACCTTC
CDR3aa: CASSLTNYGYTF

v_gene: TRBV3-1
d_gene: TRBD1
abundance: .
j_gene: TRBJ1-6
CDR3nt: TGTGCCAGCAGCCTAGAATCCGGGACAGGGGGTTCACCCCTCCACTTT
CDR3aa: CASSLESGTGGSPLHF

v_gene: TRBV27
d_gene: TRBD1
abundance: few
j_gene: TRBJ1-5
CDR3nt: TGTGCCAGCAGTACCGGGACAGGGGGCGCCGGTCAGCCCCAGCATTTT
CDR3aa: CASSTGTGGAGQPQHF

v_gene: TRBV20-1
d_gene: TRBD2
abundance: .
j_gene: TRBJ2-1
CDR3nt: TGCAGTGCCGGCGGGAGTGCCCCGATATACAATGAGCAGTTCTTC
CDR3aa: CSAGGSAPIYNEQFF

v_gene: TRBV3-1
d_gene: TRBD2
abundance: .
j_gene: TRBJ2-1
CDR3nt: TGTGCCAGCAGCCCTACCCCCGGGGCTAGCGGAATGATGTTCAATGAGCAGTTCTTC
CDR3aa: CASSPTPGASGMMFNEQFF

v_gene: TRBV5-1
d_gene: TRBD2
abundance: few
j_gene: TRBJ2-1
CDR3nt: TGCGCCAGCAGCTTGGCTAGCGGGGGGGCCCATGAGCAGTTCTTC
CDR3aa: CASSLASGGAHEQFF

v_gene: TRBV12-3/TRBV12-4
d_gene: .
abundance: .
j_gene: TRBJ2-1
CDR3nt: TGTGCCAGCAGTCCGATCCGTCCAGGCCTAAAAGTCAATGAGCAGTTCTTC
CDR3aa: CASSPIRPGLKVNEQFF

v_gene: TRBV5-1
d_gene: TRBD2
abundance: .
j_gene: TRBJ2-7
CDR3nt: TGCGCCAGCAGCTTGAGCGGGGTTGTTTACGAGCAGTACTTC
CDR3aa: CASSLSGVVYEQYF

v_gene: TRBV2
d_gene: .
abundance: .
j_gene: TRBJ2-3
CDR3nt: TGTGCCAGCAAAACGGAAGGTATTAGCACAGATACGCAGTATTTT
CDR3aa: CASKTEGISTDTQYF